By share, the clone carrying this T cell receptor beta chain ranks as medium-sized. The data derive from a study of prognosis after radiotherapy for stage I lung cancer. Study summary: The tumors were adenocarcinoma in about a dozen patients (squamous cell carcinoma in six or seven). Radiotherapy was followed by distant metastases in several patients, which appeared at a median of 7 months; under 18 patients showed no significant progression.

This CDR3 comprises 14 residues. The V end lost 3 bases, the J end lost 7 bases, and 15 bases lay between the germline ends. Germline assignment: CDR1 PRHDT and CDR2 FYEKMQ (reference sequence). With two-round multiplex PCR, TCR beta CDR3 sequences were amplified from genomic DNA. The use of primers specific to each TRBV and TRBJ gene characterized first-round PCR. TCRdb fed the multiplex PCR reads into MiXCR, producing one record per CDR3 protein. The table records about 14,000 distinct CDR3 sequences, 47% of them present only once. The clonotype comes from a donor over 45 with non-small cell lung cancer. The sample in question was PBMCs, obtained before or after stereotactic body radiation therapy (not recorded which). J is TRBJ1-2 and V is TRBV13; D may be TRBD1 (5 bases). The CDR3 loop reads CASSFGARGAGYTF. CDR3 bases: TGTGCCAGCAGCTTTGGCGCCCGCGGGGCTGGCTACACCTTC.